Sequencing of this T cell receptor (beta chain) was carried out in a study of T cell changes during pregnancy in multiple sclerosis (dated by TCRdb to about 2019). Regarding the complete study: The study examined how the T cell repertoire changed over the course of pregnancy in women with multiple sclerosis.

Notes on this clone: It has no known antigen specificity. Nothing much larger sits one base from this clone, and base qualities are not available.

Receptor libraries were prepared by the immunoSEQ multiplex PCR assay. TCRdb holds this immuneACCESS table with in-frame rearrangements only. Some clones are missing; in checked studies, unresolved V genes explain under half, and the rest has no known cause. The sample table records about 40,000 clones; roughly nine tenths of these occur just once. Jointly, the top ten make up approximately 7.8% of the sample. The CDR3 sequence holds 14 residues, the cysteine and phenylalanine included. The sequence is cut down to CDR3 DNA, 42 bases in frame from base 1. V loses 4 bases at its end and J loses 3 bases; junction bases beyond the gene matches: 4. CDR1 and CDR2 (LNHDA, SQIVND) derive from the germline V gene (reference sequence).

Material: CD8+ T cells from peripheral blood mononuclear cells, obtained before pregnancy. The receptor comes from a female donor with multiple sclerosis, enrolled in a pregnancy study. The V and J genes are TRBV19 and TRBJ2-3; 7 bases in the middle match TRBD2. This receptor has the CDR3 CASSNQGGTDTQYF. The bases read TGTGCCAGTAGTAACCAGGGAGGGACAGATACGCAGTATTTT.